This TCR beta chain was obtained from a study of technical replicates of blood from several donors. The CDR3 spans 11 residues. Germline V gene sequence: CDR1 DFQATT, CDR2 SNEGSKA (reference sequence). V lost 6 bases to trimming and J lost 2 bases, with 8 bases between them. Here immunoSEQ multiplex PCR was the method, and the copy in TCRdb shows in-frame clones only, minus some. This table has some 49,000 clones, roughly 92% appearing once. This clonotype originated in a human donor in good health. Some clones in this sample may be carry-over from other donors' samples. Sequenced: PBMCs. J is TRBJ2-7 and V is TRBV20-1; a weak D match, TRBD2 (5 bases). CDR3 sequence: CSADGAYEQYF. The CDR3 DNA follows: TGCAGTGCGGACGGGGCCTACGAGCAGTACTTC.